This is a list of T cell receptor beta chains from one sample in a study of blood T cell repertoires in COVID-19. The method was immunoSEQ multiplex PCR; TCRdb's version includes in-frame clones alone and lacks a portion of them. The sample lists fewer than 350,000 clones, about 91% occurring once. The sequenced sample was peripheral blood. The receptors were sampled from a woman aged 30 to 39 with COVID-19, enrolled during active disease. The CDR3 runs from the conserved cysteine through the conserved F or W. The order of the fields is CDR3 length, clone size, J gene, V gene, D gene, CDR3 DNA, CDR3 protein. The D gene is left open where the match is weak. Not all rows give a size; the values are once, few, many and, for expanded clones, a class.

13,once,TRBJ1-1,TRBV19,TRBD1,TGTGCCAGTAGTATCCTCGACAGGGGTGAAGCTTTCTTT,CASSILDRGEAFF
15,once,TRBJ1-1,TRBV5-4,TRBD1,TGTGCCAGCAGCCCGGACAGGGAGCCGAACCGAGGAGCTTTCTTT,CASSPDREPNRGAFF
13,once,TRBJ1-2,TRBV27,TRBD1,TGTGCCAGCAAACGGACAGGCAACTATGGCTACACCTTC,CASKRTGNYGYTF
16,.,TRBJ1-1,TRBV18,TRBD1,TGTGCCAGCTCACAACAGGGGGGGAACATGAACACTGAAGCTTTCTTT,CASSQQGGNMNTEAFF
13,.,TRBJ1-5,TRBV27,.,TGTGCCAGCAGTGGGGGGGGGATTCAGCCCCAGCATTTT,CASSGGGIQPQHF
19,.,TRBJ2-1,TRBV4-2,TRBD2,TGTGCCAGCAGCCGCCGCGGCGAACTAGCGGGGTGGGGCAACAATGAGCAGTTCTTC,CASSRRGELAGWGNNEQFF
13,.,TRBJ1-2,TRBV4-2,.,TGTGCCAGCAGCTACACTGTACAGGGTGGCTACACCTTC,CASSYTVQGGYTF
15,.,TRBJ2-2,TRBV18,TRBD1,TGTGCCAGCTCACCTGACAGGGATAACACCGGGGAGCTGTTTTTT,CASSPDRDNTGELFF
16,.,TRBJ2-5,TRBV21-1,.,TGTGCCAGCAGCAAAGCGAAAGCTCTCCACAGGGAGACCCAGTACTTC,CASSKAKALHRETQYF
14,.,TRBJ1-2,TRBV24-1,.,TGTGCCACCAGCCACAGGGACCGAGCCTATGGCTACACCTTC,CATSHRDRAYGYTF
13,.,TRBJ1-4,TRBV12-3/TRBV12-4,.,TGTGCCAGCAGTTTAGTAAACCGGGAAAAACTGTTTTTT,CASSLVNREKLFF
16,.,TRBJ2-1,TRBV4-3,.,TGCGCCAGCAGCCAAAGTCCACGGGGGACCTACAATGAGCAGTTCTTC,CASSQSPRGTYNEQFF
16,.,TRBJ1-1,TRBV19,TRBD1,TGTGCCAGTAGTACATGGGACAGTCAGGCGAACACTGAAGCTTTCTTT,CASSTWDSQANTEAFF
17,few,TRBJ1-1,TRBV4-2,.,TGTGCCAGCAGCCAAGGCTTTTCGGGACTCGACGTGACTGAAGCTTTCTTT,CASSQGFSGLDVTEAFF
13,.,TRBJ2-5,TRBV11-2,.,TGTGCCAGCAGCTTAGGAGGGTTTGGGACCCAGTACTTC,CASSLGGFGTQYF
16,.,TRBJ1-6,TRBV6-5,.,TGTGCCAGCAGTTATACGCCATGGGGAGGGAATTCACCCCTCCACTTT,CASSYTPWGGNSPLHF
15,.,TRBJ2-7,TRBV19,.,TGTGCCAGTAGTATCTTGGTGGGCAGCTCTTACGAGCAGTACTTC,CASSILVGSSYEQYF
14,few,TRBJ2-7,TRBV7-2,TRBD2,TGTGCCAGCAGCTCCTCTAGCGGCTCCTACGAGCAGTACTTC,CASSSSSGSYEQYF
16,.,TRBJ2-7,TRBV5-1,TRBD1,TGCGCCAGCAGCTTGGTCCCGACAGGGGAATCCTACGAGCAGTACTTC,CASSLVPTGESYEQYF
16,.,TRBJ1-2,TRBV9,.,TGTGCCAGCAGCGTAGGAACAGGGACCTTTAACTATGGCTACACCTTC,CASSVGTGTFNYGYTF
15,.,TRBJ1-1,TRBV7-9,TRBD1,TGTGCCAGCAGCATCTGGGACAGGCCCCCTACTGAAGCTTTCTTT,CASSIWDRPPTEAFF
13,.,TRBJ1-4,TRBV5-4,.,TGTGCCAGCAGAGGGGCGGCTAATGAAAAACTGTTTTTT,CASRGAANEKLFF
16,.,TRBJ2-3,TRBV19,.,TGTGCCAGCGCCTGGAGGGCGTCCCCCGGCGCAGATACGCAGTATTTT,CASAWRASPGADTQYF
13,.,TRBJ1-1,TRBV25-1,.,TGTGCCAGCAGTGAACCGAATGGCTTCGAAGCTTTCTTT,CASSEPNGFEAFF
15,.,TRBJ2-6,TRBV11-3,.,TGTGCCAGCAGCCCCTCAGGGGCAGGGGCCAACGTCCTGACTTTC,CASSPSGAGANVLTF
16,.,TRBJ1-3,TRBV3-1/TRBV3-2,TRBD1,TGTGCCAGCAGCCAAGTTCGACAGGGGGTTGGAAACACCATATATTTT,CASSQVRQGVGNTIYF
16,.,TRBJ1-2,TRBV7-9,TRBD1,TGTGCCAGCAGCTTAGCAGGGCAGGGGGACGCTTATGGCTACACCTTC,CASSLAGQGDAYGYTF
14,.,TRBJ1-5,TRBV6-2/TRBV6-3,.,TGTGCCAGCAGTTACTCGATCAGGGATCAGCCCCAGCATTTT,CASSYSIRDQPQHF